Listed below are T cell receptor beta chains from one sample, sequenced in a study of blood T cell repertoires in COVID-19. Method: immunoSEQ multiplex PCR; TCRdb's copy keeps in-frame clones and lacks some. The table includes about 59,000 clones, approximately 80% detected once. The specimen was peripheral blood. These receptors all come from a human donor in a cohort sampled during active COVID-19. Each CDR3 is given without its conserved first and last residue. The listing skips clone size in some rows; elsewhere it reads once, few, many or a size class.

j_call: TRBJ2-7; clone_size: medium-sized; v_call: TRBV6-4; cdr3_aa: ASSETGESYEQY
j_call: TRBJ1-4; clone_size: few; v_call: TRBV7-2; cdr3_aa: ASSLSGTGEKLF
j_call: TRBJ1-4; clone_size: -; v_call: TRBV27; cdr3_aa: ASGGRVREKLF
j_call: TRBJ2-1; clone_size: -; v_call: TRBV27; cdr3_aa: ASIGWEGRNEQF
j_call: TRBJ1-3; clone_size: -; v_call: TRBV2; cdr3_aa: ASSDKRGNTIY
j_call: TRBJ2-2; clone_size: -; v_call: TRBV10-2; cdr3_aa: ASSDASQGTGELF
j_call: TRBJ2-7; clone_size: -; v_call: TRBV4-3; cdr3_aa: ASSPSRLAGGLVEEQY
j_call: TRBJ1-2; clone_size: -; v_call: TRBV28; cdr3_aa: ASNLYSQGNYGYT
j_call: TRBJ1-2; clone_size: -; v_call: TRBV10-3; cdr3_aa: AIRSGDSSYGYT
j_call: TRBJ2-2; clone_size: once; v_call: TRBV18; cdr3_aa: ASSPTRVDTGGELF
j_call: TRBJ1-2; clone_size: -; v_call: TRBV28; cdr3_aa: ASSTLGAYGYT
j_call: TRBJ1-2; clone_size: -; v_call: TRBV7-2; cdr3_aa: ASSPGAGGGYT
j_call: TRBJ2-7; clone_size: -; v_call: TRBV3-1/TRBV3-2; cdr3_aa: ASSRRDRAYEQY
j_call: TRBJ2-2; clone_size: -; v_call: TRBV19; cdr3_aa: ASSAGTSVTGELF
j_call: TRBJ2-1; clone_size: -; v_call: TRBV19; cdr3_aa: ASSIAGTSGSVDEQF
j_call: TRBJ2-5; clone_size: once; v_call: TRBV28; cdr3_aa: ASITSPGQGTLTQY
j_call: TRBJ2-1; clone_size: -; v_call: TRBV18; cdr3_aa: ASSPPIRGEQF
j_call: TRBJ2-2; clone_size: -; v_call: TRBV18; cdr3_aa: ASSPRVSTNTGELF
j_call: TRBJ1-1; clone_size: -; v_call: TRBV30; cdr3_aa: AWSPGTEAF
j_call: TRBJ2-3; clone_size: -; v_call: TRBV29-1; cdr3_aa: SVPQGAGDTQY
j_call: TRBJ2-3; clone_size: -; v_call: TRBV11-3; cdr3_aa: ASSPGSDTQY
j_call: TRBJ2-4; clone_size: many; v_call: TRBV15; cdr3_aa: ATSGLMGLGKNIQY
j_call: TRBJ1-6; clone_size: -; v_call: TRBV4-3; cdr3_aa: ASSLVPGQNSPLH
j_call: TRBJ1-1; clone_size: -; v_call: TRBV11-3; cdr3_aa: ASSLGATDEAF
j_call: TRBJ2-4; clone_size: -; v_call: TRBV28; cdr3_aa: ASSPLAGANIQY
j_call: TRBJ1-3; clone_size: -; v_call: TRBV25-1; cdr3_aa: ASSDPGRQGLSGNTIY
j_call: TRBJ1-1; clone_size: large; v_call: TRBV4-2; cdr3_aa: ASSQGAGIGTEAF
j_call: TRBJ2-5; clone_size: -; v_call: TRBV9; cdr3_aa: ASSLPPGGGRETQY
j_call: TRBJ2-7; clone_size: -; v_call: TRBV6-1; cdr3_aa: ASSARTSGSRVEQY
j_call: TRBJ2-1; clone_size: few; v_call: TRBV3-1/TRBV3-2; cdr3_aa: ASSQDRLAEQF
j_call: TRBJ1-5; clone_size: -; v_call: TRBV4-2; cdr3_aa: ASSQEVQVGQPQH
j_call: TRBJ1-1; clone_size: -; v_call: TRBV27; cdr3_aa: ASSFILTGGVTEAF
j_call: TRBJ2-3; clone_size: -; v_call: TRBV5-1; cdr3_aa: ASSLLGHLPSTDTQY
j_call: TRBJ2-7; clone_size: -; v_call: TRBV18; cdr3_aa: ASQRQGAGTYEQY
j_call: TRBJ2-2; clone_size: -; v_call: TRBV19; cdr3_aa: ASSIQTSIPGELF
j_call: TRBJ2-3; clone_size: -; v_call: TRBV20-1; cdr3_aa: SASRGMTGKFTDTQY
j_call: TRBJ2-2; clone_size: few; v_call: TRBV2; cdr3_aa: ASSESGLGRTGELF
j_call: TRBJ1-4; clone_size: -; v_call: TRBV6-6; cdr3_aa: ASQQGNEGEKLF
j_call: TRBJ1-2; clone_size: -; v_call: TRBV10-3; cdr3_aa: AIQGAANYGYT
j_call: TRBJ1-5; clone_size: once; v_call: TRBV11-2; cdr3_aa: ASSPGTANQPQH
j_call: TRBJ2-3; clone_size: -; v_call: TRBV7-6; cdr3_aa: ASSTRGDLTDTQY
j_call: TRBJ2-7; clone_size: -; v_call: TRBV5-4; cdr3_aa: ASSLGGTAVYEQY
j_call: TRBJ1-5; clone_size: -; v_call: TRBV4-1; cdr3_aa: ASSDRGGSTQPQH
j_call: TRBJ1-4; clone_size: -; v_call: TRBV6-5; cdr3_aa: ASGRGGPEKLF
j_call: TRBJ1-6; clone_size: few; v_call: TRBV4-3; cdr3_aa: ASSSETGGVSPLH
j_call: TRBJ2-1; clone_size: many; v_call: TRBV6-4; cdr3_aa: ASSPRHHNEQF
j_call: TRBJ2-3; clone_size: -; v_call: TRBV30; cdr3_aa: ASQRVSGEGKDTQY
j_call: TRBJ2-7; clone_size: once; v_call: TRBV6-5; cdr3_aa: ASSPFTSYEQY